This T cell receptor beta chain derives from a study of regulatory T cells in long-lasting Graves disease. iRepertoire HTBI primers and Arm-PCR of CDR3 regions built TCR beta libraries. TCRdb recomputed calls from the multiplex PCR reads with MiXCR, one row per CDR3 protein. The repertoire holds some 350,000 distinct CDR3 sequences, with around 15% as singletons. Noted time point: newly diagnosed GD, antithyroid drugs for less than 3 months. Isolated PBMC RNA provided the starting material for the TCR library. The CDR3 runs 14 residues. CDR1 is SNHLY, CDR2 FYNNEI, per germline. The V end was cut by 5 bases, the J end by 8 bases, with 16 bases between. The data were also submitted as part of a second study, on T cells in Graves' hyperthyroidism and ophthalmopathy. From that report: Most thyroid clonotypes with frequency above 0.001 were detected in blood.

The sequence came from a young woman with Graves disease. This sample comprised peripheral blood mononuclear cells (PBMCs), obtained at new diagnosis, from a patient treated with antithyroid drugs. The chain uses TRBV2 and TRBJ2-4; perhaps TRBD1 as D (5 bases). CDR3 DNA: TGTGCCAGCAGTCGCGAGCGCCTAGGGGACATTCAGTACTTC. This codes for CASSRERLGDIQYF. The full variable domain, in which reference TRBV2 and TRBJ2-4 provide the parts outside the CDR3, is EPEVTQTPSHQVTQMGQEVILRCVPISNHLYFYWYRQILGQKVEFLVSFYNNEISEKSEIFDDQFSVERPDGSNFTLKIRSTKLEDSAMYFCASSRERLGDIQYFGAGTRLSVL.